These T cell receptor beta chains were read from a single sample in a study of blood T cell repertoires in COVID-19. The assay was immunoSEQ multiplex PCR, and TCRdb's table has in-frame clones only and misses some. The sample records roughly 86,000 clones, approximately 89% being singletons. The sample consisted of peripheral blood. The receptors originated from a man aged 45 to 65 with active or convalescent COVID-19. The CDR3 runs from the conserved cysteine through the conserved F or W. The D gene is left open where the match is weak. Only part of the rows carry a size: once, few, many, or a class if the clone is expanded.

CDR3 DNA: TGTGCCTGGGGAAACAGGGCGCCGCCAGATACGCAGTATTTT
CDR3 protein: CAWGNRAPPDTQYF
V gene: TRBV30
J gene: TRBJ2-3
D gene: -
clone size: -

CDR3 DNA: TGTGCCAGCAGTTACGGACGGGGTAATGAAAAACTGTTTTTT
CDR3 protein: CASSYGRGNEKLFF
V gene: TRBV6-6
J gene: TRBJ1-4
D gene: -
clone size: -

CDR3 DNA: TGTGCCAGCAGCTCGGGGGATCAGCCCCAGCATTTT
CDR3 protein: CASSSGDQPQHF
V gene: TRBV7-8
J gene: TRBJ1-5
D gene: -
clone size: -

CDR3 DNA: TGTGCCAGCAGTTCGACTAGTTCTGAGCAGTTCTTC
CDR3 protein: CASSSTSSEQFF
V gene: TRBV27
J gene: TRBJ2-1
D gene: -
clone size: few

CDR3 DNA: TGCAGCGTTGTGGAGGGAACAGATACGCAGTATTTT
CDR3 protein: CSVVEGTDTQYF
V gene: TRBV29-1
J gene: TRBJ2-3
D gene: -
clone size: -

CDR3 DNA: TGTGCCAGCAGTTTGTCCCGGGGGGCGCGAGAAAAACTGTTTTTT
CDR3 protein: CASSLSRGAREKLFF
V gene: TRBV28
J gene: TRBJ1-4
D gene: -
clone size: -

CDR3 DNA: TGTGCCAGCAGCAAACCGGGGGGACAGGGGCGGCTAGGAGCCTACAATGAGCAGTTCTTC
CDR3 protein: CASSKPGGQGRLGAYNEQFF
V gene: TRBV27
J gene: TRBJ2-1
D gene: TRBD1
clone size: -

CDR3 DNA: TGTGCCAGCAGCTTCCTGGAGACCCAGTACTTC
CDR3 protein: CASSFLETQYF
V gene: TRBV13
J gene: TRBJ2-5
D gene: -
clone size: -

CDR3 DNA: TGTGCCAGCAGGGGGACAGGGGAGTACGGCTCTGGAAACACCATATATTTT
CDR3 protein: CASRGTGEYGSGNTIYF
V gene: TRBV13
J gene: TRBJ1-3
D gene: TRBD1
clone size: -

CDR3 DNA: TGTGCCAGCAGCCAAGTTGCGGGACTAAGTTACTTC
CDR3 protein: CASSQVAGLSYF
V gene: TRBV14
J gene: TRBJ2-7
D gene: TRBD2
clone size: -

CDR3 DNA: TGTGCCAGTAGTGAGATTGGGAACACTGAAGCTTTCTTT
CDR3 protein: CASSEIGNTEAFF
V gene: TRBV19
J gene: TRBJ1-1
D gene: -
clone size: -

CDR3 DNA: TGTGCCAGCAGCGTAGTGTCTAGCGGGGCTTACAATGAGCAGTTCTTC
CDR3 protein: CASSVVSSGAYNEQFF
V gene: TRBV9
J gene: TRBJ2-1
D gene: TRBD2
clone size: -

CDR3 DNA: TGTGCCAGCAGTGAAAGCGCTTCCAGGGGGAACTATGGCTACACCTTC
CDR3 protein: CASSESASRGNYGYTF
V gene: TRBV6-1
J gene: TRBJ1-2
D gene: TRBD1
clone size: -

CDR3 DNA: TGCGCCAGCAGCCCCGTCCGCGGGGGCACTCAAGAGACCCAGTACTTC
CDR3 protein: CASSPVRGGTQETQYF
V gene: TRBV5-1
J gene: TRBJ2-5
D gene: -
clone size: -

CDR3 DNA: TGTGCCAGCAGTCCCCGGGCTAGCGGGGGGACGATTACTAGCACAGATACGCAGTATTTT
CDR3 protein: CASSPRASGGTITSTDTQYF
V gene: TRBV5-4
J gene: TRBJ2-3
D gene: TRBD2
clone size: once

CDR3 DNA: TGTGCCATCAGTGAGTCGGCAGGGGGCAATCAGCCCCAGCATTTT
CDR3 protein: CAISESAGGNQPQHF
V gene: TRBV10-3
J gene: TRBJ1-5
D gene: -
clone size: -

CDR3 DNA: TGTGCCAGCAGCCTCGACAGGGTCTACGAGCAGTACTTC
CDR3 protein: CASSLDRVYEQYF
V gene: TRBV5-6
J gene: TRBJ2-7
D gene: TRBD1
clone size: -

CDR3 DNA: TGTGCCACCAGCGACGGGTTTGGCAATCAGCCCCAGCATTTT
CDR3 protein: CATSDGFGNQPQHF
V gene: TRBV24-1
J gene: TRBJ1-5
D gene: -
clone size: -

CDR3 DNA: TGCGCCAGCAGCCACTCAGGGAGGAAGGACAATGAGCAGTTCTTC
CDR3 protein: CASSHSGRKDNEQFF
V gene: TRBV4-3
J gene: TRBJ2-1
D gene: -
clone size: -

CDR3 DNA: TGTGCCAGCAGTTGGACAGGATCAAACTACAATGAGCAGTTCTTC
CDR3 protein: CASSWTGSNYNEQFF
V gene: TRBV6-5
J gene: TRBJ2-1
D gene: TRBD1
clone size: -

CDR3 DNA: TGTGCCAGCAGCTTAGGCGGGAGTACCCAGTACTTC
CDR3 protein: CASSLGGSTQYF
V gene: TRBV7-2
J gene: TRBJ2-5
D gene: TRBD2
clone size: once

CDR3 DNA: TGTGCCAGCAGTTATGCCGGGGGGGCCGGGGAGACCCAGTACTTC
CDR3 protein: CASSYAGGAGETQYF
V gene: TRBV6-2/TRBV6-3
J gene: TRBJ2-5
D gene: TRBD2
clone size: -

CDR3 DNA: TGTGCCAGCAGCAGAGATAGCAATCAGCCCCAGCATTTT
CDR3 protein: CASSRDSNQPQHF
V gene: TRBV7-2
J gene: TRBJ1-5
D gene: -
clone size: few

CDR3 DNA: TGTGCCAGCGACTCCCAGGGGACGAACACCGGGGAGCTGTTTTTT
CDR3 protein: CASDSQGTNTGELFF
V gene: TRBV7-2
J gene: TRBJ2-2
D gene: -
clone size: -

CDR3 DNA: TGTGCCAGCAGCCGTGAGGGTGAAGCTTTCTTT
CDR3 protein: CASSREGEAFF
V gene: TRBV5-5
J gene: TRBJ1-1
D gene: -
clone size: large

CDR3 DNA: TGTGCCTGGAGTGTACGAGAGGACAATGAGCAGTTCTTC
CDR3 protein: CAWSVREDNEQFF
V gene: TRBV30
J gene: TRBJ2-1
D gene: -
clone size: few

CDR3 DNA: TGTGCCAGTAAACCCCTGCGGGGGAGCACTGAAGCTTTCTTT
CDR3 protein: CASKPLRGSTEAFF
V gene: TRBV19
J gene: TRBJ1-1
D gene: -
clone size: -

CDR3 DNA: TGTGCCATCAGTGAGGACAGTAACTATGGCTACACCTTC
CDR3 protein: CAISEDSNYGYTF
V gene: TRBV10-3
J gene: TRBJ1-2
D gene: -
clone size: -

CDR3 DNA: TGCGCCAGCAGCACGGGACAGGACGTCTACGGCTACACCTTC
CDR3 protein: CASSTGQDVYGYTF
V gene: TRBV5-1
J gene: TRBJ1-2
D gene: TRBD1
clone size: once

CDR3 DNA: TGTGCCACCCAACAACAGGAGAACTATGGCTACACCTTC
CDR3 protein: CATQQQENYGYTF
V gene: TRBV24-1
J gene: TRBJ1-2
D gene: -
clone size: -

CDR3 DNA: TGTGCCACCCGAGGGTATAATGGTGACAATGAGCAGTTCTTC
CDR3 protein: CATRGYNGDNEQFF
V gene: TRBV24-1
J gene: TRBJ2-1
D gene: -
clone size: -

CDR3 DNA: TGTGCCTGGAGCGGACAGGGTTTAGGCACTGAAGCTTTCTTT
CDR3 protein: CAWSGQGLGTEAFF
V gene: TRBV30
J gene: TRBJ1-1
D gene: TRBD1
clone size: -

CDR3 DNA: TGTGCCAGCAGCTTAGATCCCCTTAACTATGGCTACACCTTC
CDR3 protein: CASSLDPLNYGYTF
V gene: TRBV7-2
J gene: TRBJ1-2
D gene: -
clone size: -

CDR3 DNA: TGTGCCAGCAGTGAATGGTCAGGGGGAAAAGGCTACACCTTC
CDR3 protein: CASSEWSGGKGYTF
V gene: TRBV6-1
J gene: TRBJ1-2
D gene: TRBD1
clone size: -

CDR3 DNA: TGTGCCAGCACTCAAGGGGGTGGAAACACCATATATTTT
CDR3 protein: CASTQGGGNTIYF
V gene: TRBV25-1
J gene: TRBJ1-3
D gene: -
clone size: -

CDR3 DNA: TGTGCCAGCTCACTCGACAGGAACACCGGGGAGCTGTTTTTT
CDR3 protein: CASSLDRNTGELFF
V gene: TRBV18
J gene: TRBJ2-2
D gene: -
clone size: -